The sequence of this T cell receptor (beta chain) was determined in a study of blood T cell repertoires in COVID-19. The wider study: Whether acute or convalescent, the COVID-19 samples came from the United States, Italy and Spain. Sample material is recorded as cDNA or gDNA derived from T cells, B-cell-depleted T cells, or PBMCs.

As originally analysed: Nucleated cell counts were estimated from reference gene primer amplification. Sequencing used immunoSEQ multiplex PCR; TCRdb keeps in-frame clones, though not all of them. For V, J and clone size, that table is used; D and trimming come from the DNA. Of about 160,000 clones in the sample, about nine tenths are singletons; the top ten hold more than 2%. The CDR3 sequence is 16 residues long. The V gene's germline CDR1 is SEHNR and CDR2 FQNEAQ (reference sequence). The V gene lost 2 bases and the J gene lost 1 base, with 11 bases spanning the gap. The rearrangement joins TRBV7-9 to TRBJ2-2, with D perhaps matching TRBD1 (5 bases). The TCR sequence derives from a man younger than 35 with acute or convalescent COVID-19. Sequenced input: peripheral blood. In DNA, the CDR3 is TGTGCCAGCAGCTTAAGGAGACAGTTGAACACCGGGGAGCTGTTTTTT. This sequence encodes CASSLRRQLNTGELFF.